This T cell receptor (beta chain) was identified during a study of blood T cell repertoires in COVID-19. Study at large: COVID-19 samples collected from the United States, Italy and Spain covered acute and convalescent phases. PBMCs, B-cell-depleted T cells, or T cells were the source of the cDNA or gDNA that made up the material.

Trimming removed 7 bases from V and 1 base from J, with 13 bases in between. The CDR3 is 14 residues long. Germline assignment: CDR1 SGHTA and CDR2 FQGNSA. In the original analysis: Nucleated cell counts were estimated from reference gene primer amplification. Measured with immunoSEQ multiplex PCR; TCRdb has only the in-frame clones, and not every one. The DNA gave D and trimming, while V, J and clone size come from that table. In the table there are tens of thousands of clones, more than 70% of which are singletons. Sequences were obtained from peripheral blood. The receptor was isolated from an older man with acute or convalescent COVID-19. V and J are TRBV7-2 and TRBJ1-2; D ambiguous. The CDR3 DNA reads TGTGCCAGCACCCCGAGGGCCCTTAACTATGGCTACACCTTC. Residues: CASTPRALNYGYTF. The entire variable domain, with the rest obtained from reference TRBV7-2 and TRBJ1-2, is as follows: GAGVSQSPSNKVTEKGKDVELRCDPISGHTALYWYRQSLGQGLEFLIYFQGNSAPDKSGLPSDRFSAERTGGSVSTLTIQRTQQEDSAVYLCASTPRALNYGYTFGSGTRLTVV.